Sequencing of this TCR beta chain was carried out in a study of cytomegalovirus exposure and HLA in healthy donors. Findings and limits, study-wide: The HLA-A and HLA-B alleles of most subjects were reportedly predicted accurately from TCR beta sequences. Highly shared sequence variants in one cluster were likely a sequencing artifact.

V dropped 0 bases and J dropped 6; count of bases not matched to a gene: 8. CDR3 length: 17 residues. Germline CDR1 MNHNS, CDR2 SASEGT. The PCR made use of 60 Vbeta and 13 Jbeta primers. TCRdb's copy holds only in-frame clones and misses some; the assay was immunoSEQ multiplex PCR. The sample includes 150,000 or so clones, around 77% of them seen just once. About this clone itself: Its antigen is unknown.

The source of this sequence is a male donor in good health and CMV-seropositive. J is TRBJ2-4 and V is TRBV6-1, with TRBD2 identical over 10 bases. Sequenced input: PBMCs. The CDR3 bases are TGTGCCAGCAGTGAAGCCCGAGCGGGGGGGTGGTCAAACATTCAGTACTTC. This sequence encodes CASSEARAGGWSNIQYF.